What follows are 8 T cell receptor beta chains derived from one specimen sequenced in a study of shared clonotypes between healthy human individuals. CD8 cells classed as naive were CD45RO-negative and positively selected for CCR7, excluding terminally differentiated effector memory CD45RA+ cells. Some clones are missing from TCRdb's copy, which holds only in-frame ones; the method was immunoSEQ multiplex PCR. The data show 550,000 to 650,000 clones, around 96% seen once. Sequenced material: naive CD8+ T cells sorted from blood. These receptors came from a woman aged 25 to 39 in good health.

The CDR3 DNA follows: TGTGCCAGCAGCGACGGGACGAGAATCGGTTTCTTT. It translates to CASSDGTRIGFF. The rearrangement links TRBV9 to TRBJ1-1; perhaps TRBD1 as D (5 bases). Germline V CDR1 and CDR2: SGDLS, YYNGEE. The length of the CDR3 is 12 residues. Trimming removed 3 bases at V and 13 bases at J, with 16 bases between.

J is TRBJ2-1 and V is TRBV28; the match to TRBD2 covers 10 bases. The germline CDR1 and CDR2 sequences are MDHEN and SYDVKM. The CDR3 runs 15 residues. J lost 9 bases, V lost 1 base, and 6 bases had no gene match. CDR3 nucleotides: TGTGCCAGCAGTTTATCACTAGCGGGAATAGGTGAGCAGTTCTTC. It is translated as CASSLSLAGIGEQFF.

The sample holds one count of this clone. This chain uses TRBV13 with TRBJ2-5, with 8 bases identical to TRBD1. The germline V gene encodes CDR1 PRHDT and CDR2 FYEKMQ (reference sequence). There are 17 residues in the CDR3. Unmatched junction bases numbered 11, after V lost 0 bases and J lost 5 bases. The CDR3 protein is CASSLGPTGGVHETQYF. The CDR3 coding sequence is TGTGCCAGCAGCTTAGGCCCAACAGGGGGAGTTCACGAGACCCAGTACTTC.

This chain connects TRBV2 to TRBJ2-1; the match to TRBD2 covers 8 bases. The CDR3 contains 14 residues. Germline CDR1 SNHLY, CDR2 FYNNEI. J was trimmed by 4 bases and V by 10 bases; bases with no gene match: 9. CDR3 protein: CATAREGRYNEQFF. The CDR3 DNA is TGTGCCACCGCCCGGGAGGGCCGATACAATGAGCAGTTCTTC.

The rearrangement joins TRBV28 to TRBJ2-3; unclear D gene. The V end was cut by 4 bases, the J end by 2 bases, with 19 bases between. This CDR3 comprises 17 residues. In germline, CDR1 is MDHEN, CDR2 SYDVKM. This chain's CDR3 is CASSSPIMRSLTDTQYF. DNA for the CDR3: TGTGCCAGCAGTTCCCCAATAATGCGGTCTCTCACAGATACGCAGTATTTT.

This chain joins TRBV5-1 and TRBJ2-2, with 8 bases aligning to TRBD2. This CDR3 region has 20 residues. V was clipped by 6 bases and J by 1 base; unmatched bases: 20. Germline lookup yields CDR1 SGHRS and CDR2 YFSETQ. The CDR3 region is CASNLPDGAGRGMNTGELFF. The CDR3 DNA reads TGCGCCAGCAACCTCCCAGACGGAGCCGGGAGGGGGATGAACACCGGGGAGCTGTTTTTT.

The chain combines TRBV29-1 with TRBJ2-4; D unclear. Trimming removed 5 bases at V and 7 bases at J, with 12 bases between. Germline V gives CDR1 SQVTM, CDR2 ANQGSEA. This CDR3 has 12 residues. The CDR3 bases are TGCAGCGTTCTAGGTCTGAAGAACATTCAGTACTTC. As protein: CSVLGLKNIQYF.

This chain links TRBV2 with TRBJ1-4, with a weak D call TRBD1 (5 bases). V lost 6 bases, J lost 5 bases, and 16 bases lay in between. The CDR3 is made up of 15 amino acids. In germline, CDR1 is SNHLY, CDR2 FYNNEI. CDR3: CASSRSGTGNEKLFF. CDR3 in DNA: TGTGCCAGCAGCCGCTCCGGGACGGGGAATGAAAAACTGTTTTTT.